Detailed here is one T cell receptor beta chain. Its target is not known. A read error may explain this, as a much larger clone is one base away. Arm-PCR with iRepertoire HTBI primers amplified the CDR3 regions for these TCR beta libraries. TCRdb reanalysed the multiplex PCR reads using MiXCR and keeps one entry per CDR3 protein. The sample has 360,000 or so distinct CDR3 sequences; around 17% are singletons. The CDR3 is 13 residues long. Germline loops: CDR1 SNHLY, CDR2 FYNNEI. This sample stems from a study of regulatory T cells in long-lasting Graves disease. General observations from the study: Newly diagnosed patients shared 950 to 1,000 public clonotypes; persistent patients shared a few thousand.

Time point in this sample: newly diagnosed GD, antithyroid drugs for less than 3 months. PBMCs provided the RNA from which the TCR library was made. Blood from the periphery, around 9 milliliters in all, was drawn into EDTA tubes. The same data also went into a second study, on T cells in Graves' hyperthyroidism and ophthalmopathy. That paper states: Also found in blood were most expanded thyroid clonotypes above 0.001. For ophthalmopathy, model prediction preceded onset by a median around 7 months.

The source material was peripheral blood mononuclear cells (PBMCs), sampled at new diagnosis, from a patient treated with antithyroid drugs. The TCR was taken from a man in his forties with Graves disease. V gene TRBV2 combines with J gene TRBJ2-7, with a weak D call TRBD2 (6 bases). CDR3 sequence: CASIGGTEYERYF. The CDR3 DNA is TGTGCCAGCATCGGGGGTACTGAATACGAGCGGTACTTC.